The present entry profiles one TCR beta chain with its context. No antigen is known for it. The PCR used 60 Vbeta and 13 Jbeta primers. TCRdb's copy holds only in-frame clones and misses some; the assay was immunoSEQ multiplex PCR. The sample contains 100,000 to 150,000 clones, approximately 77% of which appear only once. The source of the sample is a study of cytomegalovirus exposure and HLA in healthy donors. General study findings and limits: Within an earlier analysis, most TCR beta V segments proved productive either about 87% or about 30% of the time. A later analysis showed HLA-associated TCR beta chains outstripping equally common others in clonal expansion. Among TCR beta chains, those listed as cytomegalovirus-associated numbered roughly 150.

The CDR3 is 14 amino acids. V lost 0 bases to trimming and J lost 4 bases; unmatched junction nucleotides: 3. In germline, CDR1 is SGHRS, CDR2 YFSETQ. The chain couples TRBV5-1 to TRBJ1-2; 7 nucleotides align to TRBD1. The specimen was PBMCs. This sequence originates from a woman in her sixties or seventies in good health and CMV-seronegative. In nucleotides, the CDR3 is TGCGCCAGCAGCTTGGGACAGGGTAGCTATGGCTACACCTTC. Protein sequence: CASSLGQGSYGYTF.